This TCR beta chain was sequenced for a study of blood T cell repertoires in COVID-19. The CDR3 has 16 residues. CDR1 is KGHDR, CDR2 SFDVKD, per germline. V gave up 1 base and J gave up 2 bases; unmatched junction bases: 5. Sequenced by immunoSEQ multiplex PCR; TCRdb stores in-frame clones only, minus some. The table lists under 40,000 clones, less than 85% of them singletons. The receptor's source is a human donor with acute or convalescent COVID-19. The donor label of this sample is uncertain. Sample: peripheral blood. The chain employs TRBV24-1 and TRBJ2-5; TRBD2 aligns across 8 bases. CDR3 protein: CATSDFSGGVQETQYF. The CDR3 DNA reads TGTGCCACCAGTGATTTCTCCGGGGGGGTACAAGAGACCCAGTACTTC.